This TCR beta chain was recovered during a study of shared clonotypes between healthy human individuals. General observations from the study: An anticipated effect of sequencing depth on clonotype sharing among donors was recognized. The four-donor shared clonotypes exceeded non-shared clonotypes in generation probability, with non-shared ones scoring lower. Naive subsets generally had larger estimated richness than memory subsets.

With regard to this clone: Its antigen remains unidentified.

TCRdb's table, derived via immunoSEQ multiplex PCR, lists solely in-frame clones and lacks some. Altogether 2.3 million or so clones are present, roughly 93% being singletons, with the ten largest covering 0.39%. The germline V and J ends were trimmed by 2 bases and 5 bases, with 9 bases remaining between them. The germline gives CDR1 SGHVS, CDR2 FNYEAQ. This CDR3 comprises 14 residues. Donors included only healthy HIV-negative adults lacking recent acute infections or vaccinations. The source of this sequence is a man aged 18 to 29 in good health. Some clones in this sample may be carry-over from other donors' samples. The chain joins TRBV7-6 to TRBJ2-2; a possible D gene is TRBD1 (5 bases). Sequencing was performed on naive CD4+ T cells from PBMCs. As for subset: CD45RA+ positively selected. The CDR3 sequence: CASSLTGRTGELFF. The CDR3, as DNA: TGTGCCAGCAGCTTAACAGGAAGAACCGGGGAGCTGTTTTTT.